The 18 T cell receptor beta chains presented below share a single source sample, sequenced in a study of blood T cell repertoires in COVID-19. Using immunoSEQ multiplex PCR, the repertoire was profiled, and TCRdb retains in-frame clones only, with some absent. The sample carries under 200,000 clones, around 83% recorded once. Material: peripheral blood. The receptors derive from a human donor in a cohort sampled during active COVID-19.

The chain links TRBV19 to TRBJ1-5; D is uncertain. Germline lookup yields CDR1 LNHDA and CDR2 SQIVND (reference sequence). The CDR3 contains 14 residues. V lost 6 bases and J lost 3, with 12 bases in between. The CDR3 DNA reads as TGTGCCAGTAGCCCTGAGAGTTTCAATCAGCCCCAGCATTTT. Residues: CASSPESFNQPQHF.

V gene TRBV7-3 combines with J gene TRBJ1-1, with 7 bases matching TRBD1. The CDR3 runs to 16 residues. The V segment lost 5 bases and the J segment 1 base; nucleotides outside the gene matches: 10. CDR1 SGHTA and CDR2 FQGTGA come from the germline V gene. The CDR3 sequence is CASSISGGRKNTEAFF. In DNA, the CDR3 is TGTGCCAGCAGCATATCAGGGGGTCGGAAGAACACTGAAGCTTTCTTT.

This chain joins TRBV6-5 and TRBJ2-5; 7 bases map to TRBD1. This CDR3 has 16 amino acids. V gave up 0 bases and J gave up 2 bases; unmatched junction bases: 6. Germline V gene data show CDR1 as MNHEY and CDR2 as SVGAGI. In nucleotides, the CDR3 is TGTGCCAGCAGTTACTCTCCGGGACAGATACAAGAGACCCAGTACTTC. Encoded protein: CASSYSPGQIQETQYF.

V is TRBV3-1 (or the pseudogene TRBV3-2) and J is TRBJ2-2; 9 nucleotides align to TRBD2. The V and J ends lost 3 bases and 7 bases, in that order; junction bases with no gene match: 6. Germline CDR1 reads LGHDT; CDR2 reads YNNKEL (reference sequence). The CDR3 spans 15 residues. CDR3 sequence: CASSHGAGGSGELFF. CDR3 DNA sequence: TGTGCCAGCAGCCATGGCGCGGGAGGGAGCGGGGAGCTGTTTTTT.

The J gene is TRBJ2-7, the V gene TRBV7-2, with 11 bases lining up with TRBD2. This CDR3 is 15 amino acids long. The germline CDR1 and CDR2 sequences are SGHTA and FQGNSA. Losses at the gene ends were 4 bases for V and 0 bases for J; bases not matched to a gene: 2. The CDR3 region is CASSSGLAASYEQYF. The CDR3 region has the DNA TGTGCCAGCAGCTCGGGACTAGCGGCCTCCTACGAGCAGTACTTC.

This sequence joins TRBV10-1 and TRBJ2-1; 7 bases are a match to TRBD2. Per the germline V gene, CDR1 is WNHNN and CDR2 is SYGVQD (reference sequence). The V gene end was trimmed by 5 bases and the J gene end by 2 bases; junction bases not matched to a gene: 6. The CDR3 is 15 residues long. The CDR3 DNA is TGCGCCAGCAGTCCACAGCGGGGAGCCTACAATGAGCAGTTCTTC. Translated: CASSPQRGAYNEQFF.

V usage is TRBV10-1 and J usage is TRBJ2-1, with TRBD1 matching over 7 bases. With V trimmed by 10 bases and J by 0 bases, 18 bases remained unmatched. Per germline, CDR1 WNHNN and CDR2 SYGVQD (reference sequence). The CDR3 spans 18 residues. In DNA form, the CDR3 reads TGCGCCATCGGCGCAAAACGGACAGGACACAGCTCCTACAATGAGCAGTTCTTC. This sequence encodes CAIGAKRTGHSSYNEQFF.

CDR3 in amino acids: CASSEVLAGNTEAFF. CDR3 coding DNA: TGTGCCAGCAGTGAAGTGTTGGCAGGGAACACTGAAGCTTTCTTT. V usage is TRBV2 and J usage is TRBJ1-1; the D is unclear. Germline CDR1 reads SNHLY; CDR2 reads FYNNEI. This CDR3 has 15 amino acids. V dropped 1 base and J dropped 1 base, with 10 bases sitting between them.

The chain is built from TRBV19 and TRBJ2-5, with TRBD2 identical over 8 bases. The CDR3 spans 15 residues. V was clipped by 3 bases and J by 5 bases; unmatched bases: 8. Germline V gene lookup returns CDR1 LNHDA and CDR2 SQIVND (reference sequence). The CDR3 DNA reads as TGTGCCAGTAGTATTAAGCGGGGGAGGACGGAGACCCAGTACTTC. Protein product: CASSIKRGRTETQYF.

This clone was found a few times. Here the CDR3 reads CASSLDGHEEKLFF. CDR3 nucleotides: TGTGCCAGCAGCTTAGATGGGCATGAGGAAAAACTGTTTTTT. The chain employs TRBV7-2 and TRBJ1-4, with D hard to call. The germline V gene encodes CDR1 SGHTA and CDR2 FQGNSA. The CDR3 covers 14 residues. The V end lost 1 base, the J end lost 8 bases, and 11 bases lay between the germline ends.

The chain links TRBV13 to TRBJ2-3; no clear D gene. The germline V gene has CDR1 PRHDT and CDR2 FYEKMQ (reference sequence). This CDR3 comprises 16 residues. V shed 1 base and J shed 6 bases, with 17 bases lying between them. The CDR3 DNA reads as TGTGCCAGCAGCTTAGCTGGCCCGCTGAGGTCGGATACGCAGTATTTT. Translation: CASSLAGPLRSDTQYF.

In the case of this clone: The sample holds other DNA sequences that translate to the same CDR3. The chain carries TRBV5-1 and TRBJ2-7; 9 bases agree with TRBD1. V shed 2 bases and J 1 base; nucleotides not matched to a gene: 1. The germline V gene has CDR1 SGHRS and CDR2 YFSETQ. The CDR3 is 14 amino acids. The CDR3 nucleotides read TGCGCCAGCAGCTTCGGGACAGGGTCCTACGAGCAGTACTTC. Translation gives CASSFGTGSYEQYF.

The V call is TRBV3-1 (or the pseudogene TRBV3-2), the J call TRBJ2-4; 7 positions agree with TRBD1. Germline assignment: CDR1 LGHDT and CDR2 YNNKEL (reference sequence). Losses at the gene ends were 3 bases for V and 0 bases for J; bases not matched to a gene: 8. This CDR3 has 17 residues. CDR3 loop: CASSHPRQGQAKNIQYF. CDR3 bases: TGTGCCAGCAGCCACCCCCGACAGGGCCAAGCCAAAAACATTCAGTACTTC.

The chain joins TRBV10-3 to TRBJ1-1; the match to TRBD1 covers 7 bases. CDR1 is ENHRY and CDR2 is SYGVKD in the germline V gene. V was pared by 5 bases and J by 0 bases, with 9 bases of the junction left unmatched. CDR3 length equals 16 residues. CDR3 amino acids: CAISSTGLSMNTEAFF. The CDR3 bases are TGTGCCATCAGTTCGACAGGGCTATCCATGAACACTGAAGCTTTCTTT.

The genes are TRBV14 and TRBJ2-7; D gene unclear. The CDR3 length is 14 residues. Germline-derived CDR1 and CDR2 are SGHDN and FVKESK. V dropped 3 bases and J dropped 6 bases, with 15 bases sitting between them. The CDR3 reads CASSQLRLSGEQYF. The CDR3 bases are TGTGCCAGCAGCCAGCTACGTCTCTCGGGCGAGCAGTACTTC.

This clone was counted a few times. This chain links TRBV2 with TRBJ1-1; 7 bases are shared with TRBD1. With V trimmed by 4 bases and J by 5 bases, 1 base remained unmatched. Germline CDR1 and CDR2: SNHLY and FYNNEI. CDR3 length: 12 amino acids. This CDR3 is CASSAQGTEAFF. In nucleotides, the CDR3 is TGTGCCAGCAGTGCACAGGGGACTGAAGCTTTCTTT.

This clone showed up just once. The chain has TRBV11-2 and TRBJ2-6, with 11 positions matching TRBD1. This CDR3 has 15 residues. V lost 6 bases and J lost 2; bases outside the gene matches: 0. In germline, CDR1 is SGHAT, CDR2 FQNNGV. Here the CDR3 DNA reads TGTGCCAGCAGGGGACAGGGGGCTGGGGCCAACGTCCTGACTTTC. The encoded protein is CASRGQGAGANVLTF.

This chain links TRBV7-2 with TRBJ2-3, with TRBD2 matching over 8 bases. Losses at the gene ends were 7 bases for V and 3 bases for J; bases not matched to a gene: 9. Germline V gene sequence: CDR1 SGHTA, CDR2 FQGNSA. This CDR3 is 15 amino acids long. CDR3 sequence (DNA): TGTGCCAGCACTGTTCGGGGGGGCAGAACAGATACGCAGTATTTT. It codes for CASTVRGGRTDTQYF.